One sample yielded the 21 T cell receptor beta chains listed below, sequenced in a study of shared clonotypes between healthy human individuals. The assay was immunoSEQ multiplex PCR, and TCRdb's table has in-frame clones only and misses some. The sample lists roughly 1.5 million clones; around 98% were seen once. Sequencing input: naive CD4+ T cells sorted from blood. The subset was: CD45RA+ positively selected. These receptors were obtained from a man in his thirties or forties in good health.

This chain joins TRBV5-1 and TRBJ2-2; the D gene is possibly TRBD1 (5 bases). The CDR3 consists of 13 residues. In germline, CDR1 is SGHRS, CDR2 YFSETQ. V dropped 3 bases and J dropped 6 bases, with 9 bases sitting between them. CDR3 protein: CASSSRAAGELFF. Here the CDR3 DNA reads TGCGCCAGCAGCTCCAGGGCCGCCGGGGAGCTGTTTTTT.

This chain joins TRBV18 and TRBJ2-1; 10 bases fit TRBD2. Trimming removed 2 bases from V and 8 bases from J; junction bases left unmatched: 9. This CDR3 comprises 16 residues. Germline V gene sequence: CDR1 KGHSH, CDR2 LQKENI. The CDR3 bases are TGTGCCAGCTCACCAAGTCTAGCGGGAGACGGCGATGAGCAGTTCTTC. It encodes CASSPSLAGDGDEQFF. Drawing the rest from reference TRBV18 and TRBJ2-1, the complete variable domain is NAGVMQNPRHLVRRRGQEARLRCSPMKGHSHVYWYRQLPEEGLKFMVYLQKENIIDESGMPKERFSAEFPKEGPSILRIQQVVRGDSAAYFCASSPSLAGDGDEQFFGPGTRLTVL.

The rearrangement uses TRBV14 and TRBJ1-1, with TRBD1 matching over 10 bases. The germline gives CDR1 SGHDN, CDR2 FVKESK. CDR3 length equals 16 residues. Losses at the gene ends were 3 bases for V and 5 bases for J; bases not matched to a gene: 9. CDR3 sequence reads: CASSQGRQGARTEAFF. The CDR3 coding sequence is TGTGCCAGCAGCCAGGGTAGACAGGGGGCAAGGACTGAAGCTTTCTTT. The entire variable domain, with the rest obtained from reference TRBV14 and TRBJ1-1, is as follows: EAGVTQFPSHSVIEKGQTVTLRCDPISGHDNLYWYRRVMGKEIKFLLHFVKESKQDESGMPNNRFLAERTGGTYSTLKVQPAELEDSGVYFCASSQGRQGARTEAFFGQGTRLTVV.

This chain uses TRBV27 with TRBJ2-1; TRBD2 might be the D (5 bases). Germline V gives CDR1 MNHEY, CDR2 SMNVEV (reference sequence). The V and J ends lost 0 bases and 3 bases respectively, with 9 bases between them. The CDR3 sequence is 15 residues long. CDR3 in DNA: TGTGCCAGCAGTTTATCTCGGGGAGACTACAATGAGCAGTTCTTC. Protein product: CASSLSRGDYNEQFF.

V gene TRBV5-4 combines with J gene TRBJ1-3; 8 positions agree with TRBD1. This CDR3 is built from 14 residues. CDR1 SGHNT and CDR2 YYREEE come from the germline V gene (reference sequence). V dropped 4 bases and J dropped 3; count of bases not matched to a gene: 3. The CDR3 sequence: CASSQTGVGNTIYF. CDR3 nucleotides: TGTGCCAGCAGCCAGACAGGGGTTGGAAACACCATATATTTT. The full variable domain, completed using reference TRBV5-4 and TRBJ1-3, is ETGVTQSPTHLIKTRGQQVTLRCSSQSGHNTVSWYQQALGQGPQFIFQYYREEENGRGNFPPRFSGLQFPNYSSELNVNALELDDSALYLCASSQTGVGNTIYFGEGSWLTVV.

The J gene is TRBJ2-2, the V gene TRBV5-1, with 14 bases that match TRBD2. The CDR3 is made up of 16 amino acids. V trimming: 4 bases; J trimming: 5 bases; junction bases outside the gene matches: 4. The V gene's germline CDR1 is SGHRS and CDR2 YFSETQ. The CDR3 DNA follows: TGCGCCAGCAGCCCTTGGACTAGCGGGGGGACCGGGGAGCTGTTTTTT. Translation gives CASSPWTSGGTGELFF.

This chain joins TRBV5-5 and TRBJ1-5; 9 nucleotides align to TRBD1. V shed 0 bases, J shed 6 bases, and the junction held 4 bases outside the gene matches. Looked up from germline, CDR1 is SGHKS and CDR2 is YYEKEE (reference sequence). The CDR3 is 15 residues long. The DNA for the CDR3 is TGTGCCAGCAGCTTGGAGGGGACAGGGAGTCAGCCCCAGCATTTT. This gives the protein CASSLEGTGSQPQHF.

The V call is TRBV2, the J call TRBJ2-1; 7 bases map to TRBD1. Germline trimming cut 5 bases from V and 6 bases from J; bases unmatched to any gene: 10. Germline lookup yields CDR1 SNHLY and CDR2 FYNNEI. The CDR3 extends over 15 amino acids. The CDR3 protein is CASSFDREGFNEQFF. The CDR3 DNA reads as TGTGCCAGCAGTTTCGACAGGGAAGGTTTCAATGAGCAGTTCTTC.

The V gene is TRBV5-1, the J gene TRBJ2-1, with 13 nucleotides matching TRBD2. Trimming removed 4 bases from V and 6 bases from J; junction bases left unmatched: 10. The CDR3 is 17 amino acids. The germline gives CDR1 SGHRS, CDR2 YFSETQ. The CDR3 DNA sequence: TGCGCCAGCAGCACCGGACTAGCGGGAGAGCGAGGCAATGAGCAGTTCTTC. Translation gives CASSTGLAGERGNEQFF.

The chain has TRBV7-4 and TRBJ1-3; no clear D gene. The CDR3 consists of 14 residues. The V and J ends lost 1 base and 0 bases respectively, with 4 bases between them. The germline V gene has CDR1 SGHVT and CDR2 SQSDAQ. CDR3 amino acids: CASSLESSGNTIYF. The DNA for the CDR3 is TGTGCCAGCAGCTTAGAGAGCTCTGGAAACACCATATATTTT.

The rearrangement links TRBV21-1 to TRBJ1-2. TRBV21-1 is noted as a pseudogene. The CDR3 length is 10 residues. For the CDR3, the DNA is TGTGCCAGCGGACACTATGGCTACACCTTC. It translates to CASGHYGYTF.

This chain uses TRBV7-9 with TRBJ1-1; perhaps TRBD1 as D (6 bases). Germline-derived CDR1 and CDR2 are SEHNR and FQNEAQ (reference sequence). Trimming pared 4 bases from V and 0 bases from J, leaving 15 bases between. The CDR3 extends over 16 amino acids. CDR3 amino acids: CASSYYRVTMNTEAFF. The DNA of the CDR3 is TGTGCCAGCAGCTATTACAGGGTTACCATGAACACTGAAGCTTTCTTT.

This chain uses TRBV7-9 with TRBJ1-4; no clear D. Trimming shortened V by 6 bases and J by 11 bases, and 16 bases separated the two germline ends. There are 13 residues in the CDR3. Looked up from germline, CDR1 is SEHNR and CDR2 is FQNEAQ (reference sequence). The DNA of the CDR3 is TGTGCCAGCAGGCCGGACGGAGACGGCAAACTGTTTTTT. Its translation: CASRPDGDGKLFF.

Only one count was recorded for this clone. V and J are TRBV29-1 and TRBJ2-7; TRBD2 might be the D (6 bases). Germline V gene lookup returns CDR1 SQVTM and CDR2 ANQGSEA. Deletions cut 5 bases from V and 5 bases from J, with 16 bases between. The CDR3 runs to 13 residues. The CDR3 coding sequence is TGCAGCGTTCGTAGCGGAGGCCTGGACGAGCAGTACTTC. It translates to CSVRSGGLDEQYF.

J is TRBJ2-1 and V is TRBV28; D may be TRBD1 (5 bases). The CDR3 sequence is 11 residues long. Germline values: CDR1 MDHEN, CDR2 SYDVKM. V was pared by 5 bases and J by 7 bases, with 6 bases between. CDR3 loop: CASSRQNEQFF. The CDR3 DNA follows: TGTGCCAGCAGTCGACAGAATGAGCAGTTCTTC.

V gene TRBV7-6 combines with J gene TRBJ2-7; 8 positions match TRBD2. CDR3 length: 16 residues. CDR1 and CDR2 (germline): SGHVS, FNYEAQ. V gave up 2 bases and J gave up 3 bases; unmatched junction bases: 9. In DNA form, the CDR3 reads TGTGCCAGCAGCTTAAACCCACCGGGACTAGGCTACGAGCAGTACTTC. This encodes CASSLNPPGLGYEQYF.

The chain uses TRBV5-1 and TRBJ2-5; D might be TRBD1 or TRBD2, each matching 5 bases. CDR1 is SGHRS and CDR2 is YFSETQ in the germline V gene. CDR3 length: 13 amino acids. V was clipped by 4 bases and J by 9 bases, with 16 bases between them. The CDR3 sequence is CASSHDSGRAQYF. The CDR3 DNA reads TGCGCCAGCAGCCACGACAGCGGTCGGGCCCAGTACTTC.

The chain combines TRBV2 with TRBJ2-7; possible D gene TRBD1, 5 bases. The CDR3 is 14 amino acids. Germline V CDR1 and CDR2: SNHLY, FYNNEI. Trimming cost V 3 bases and J 3 bases, with 12 bases left between them. CDR3 sequence: CASSDIGHRYEQYF. In nucleotides, the CDR3 is TGTGCCAGCAGTGATATAGGACACCGCTACGAGCAGTACTTC.

The CDR3 spells CASSPGTQFRIYYEQYF. CDR3 in DNA: TGTGCCAGCAGCCCCGGGACCCAGTTTCGGATCTACTACGAGCAGTACTTC. The rearrangement links TRBV11-2 to TRBJ2-7; either TRBD1 or TRBD2 may fit D (5 bases each). Germline CDR1 is SGHAT and CDR2 is FQNNGV. This CDR3 region has 17 residues. V was pared by 5 bases and J by 3 bases, with 23 bases between.

The genes are TRBV2 and TRBJ2-1, with a weak D call TRBD2 (6 bases). Germline lookup yields CDR1 SNHLY and CDR2 FYNNEI. V was cut by 3 bases and J by 0 bases, with 15 bases left in between. The CDR3 has 17 amino acids. For the CDR3, the DNA is TGTGCCAGCAGTGATTATGTTCTGGGAGGCTCCTACAATGAGCAGTTCTTC. This translates into CASSDYVLGGSYNEQFF.

CDR3 sequence (DNA): TGTGCCAGCAGCTTAACTAGCGGGAGAAGCTCCTACGAGCAGTACTTC. Protein product: CASSLTSGRSSYEQYF. J is TRBJ2-7 and V is TRBV7-2; TRBD2 agrees at 11 bases. The J segment lost 0 bases and the V segment lost 2 bases, leaving 3 bases of the junction unmatched. Germline V gene lookup returns CDR1 SGHTA and CDR2 FQGNSA. The CDR3 sequence is 16 residues long.